A selection of T cell receptor beta chains follows, all from one sample in a study of human T cells and chemical hapten exposure. From the RACE reads, TCRdb called clonotypes with MiXCR, one entry per CDR3 protein. In the table there are over 150,000 distinct CDR3 sequences, about a quarter of which are singletons. This sample comprised whole blood, obtained in connection with sensitization to the hapten diphenylcyclopropenone (DPC). These receptor sequences come from a woman in her late teens or twenties with alopecia areata. Some clones in this sample may be carry-over from other donors' samples. Each CDR3 is given with its conserved first and last residue. The order of the fields is V gene, D gene, J gene, clone size, CDR3 DNA, CDR3 protein. The D gene is left open where the match is weak. Some rows have no size entry. The others give once, few or many, or a class for an expanded clone.

>TRBV29-1|NA|TRBJ1-4|NA
TGCAGCGTTGACCCGACCGGCTTAGACGAAAAACTGTTTTTT
CSVDPTGLDEKLFF
>TRBV4-2|NA|TRBJ2-1|NA
TGTGCCAGCAGCCAAGATATGTTTGGGAGAGAGAATGAGCAGTTCTTC
CASSQDMFGRENEQFF
>TRBV12-3/TRBV12-4|TRBD1|TRBJ1-2|NA
TGTGCCAGCAGTTTGGGACAGCAAGTTAACTATGGCTACACCTTC
CASSLGQQVNYGYTF
>TRBV6-2/TRBV6-3|TRBD2|TRBJ2-2|few
TGTGCCAGCAGACCTACTAGCGGGGCGCACACCGGGGAGCTGTTTTTT
CASRPTSGAHTGELFF
>TRBV29-1|NA|TRBJ1-1|NA
TGCAGCGCTGACGGAGGAGGGAACACTGAAGCTTTCTTT
CSADGGGNTEAFF
>TRBV9|NA|TRBJ1-1|few
TGTGCCAGCAGCCATGGGGGGGGAGTGAACACTGAAGCTTTCTTT
CASSHGGGVNTEAFF
>TRBV27|NA|TRBJ2-1|NA
TGTGCCAGCAGTTTAAACAGGGTGGGCAATGAGCAGTTCTTC
CASSLNRVGNEQFF
>TRBV6-2/TRBV6-3|NA|TRBJ2-1|few
TGTGCCAGCAGTTTGGACAGTAATGAGCAGTTCTTC
CASSLDSNEQFF
>TRBV7-9|NA|TRBJ2-1|few
TGTGCCAGCAGCTTAGACTCGAGCTCCTACAATGAGCAGTTCTTC
CASSLDSSSYNEQFF
>TRBV20-1|NA|TRBJ2-3|NA
TGCAGTGCTAGAGGGAGCGTCGAAGGAACAGATACGCAGTATTTT
CSARGSVEGTDTQYF
>TRBV2|NA|TRBJ1-5|few
TGTGCCAGCAGTGATGTAGGGAATAGCAATCAGCCCCAGCATTTT
CASSDVGNSNQPQHF